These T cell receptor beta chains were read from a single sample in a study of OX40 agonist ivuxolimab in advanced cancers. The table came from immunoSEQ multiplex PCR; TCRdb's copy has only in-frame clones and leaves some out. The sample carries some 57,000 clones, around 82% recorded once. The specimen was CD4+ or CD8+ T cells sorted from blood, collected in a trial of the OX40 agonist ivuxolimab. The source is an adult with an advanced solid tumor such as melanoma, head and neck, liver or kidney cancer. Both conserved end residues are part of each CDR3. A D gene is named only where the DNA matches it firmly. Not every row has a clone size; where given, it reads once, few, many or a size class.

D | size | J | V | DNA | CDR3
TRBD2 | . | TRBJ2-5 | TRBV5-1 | TGCGCCAGCAGCTTGGTAGCGGGAGAAGAGACCCAGTACTTC | CASSLVAGEETQYF
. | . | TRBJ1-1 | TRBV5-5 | TGTGCCAGCACTCGGACCCAGGCCCTGAACACTGAAGCTTTCTTT | CASTRTQALNTEAFF
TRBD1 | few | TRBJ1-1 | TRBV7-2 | TGTGCCAGCAGCCCCCGACAGGGGGTTAACACTGAAGCTTTCTTT | CASSPRQGVNTEAFF
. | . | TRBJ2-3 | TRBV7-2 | TGTGCCAGCAGCTTAGCCCCGTCAGATACGCAGTATTTT | CASSLAPSDTQYF
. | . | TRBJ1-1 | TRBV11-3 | TGTGCCAGCAGCTTAGGTCGTGGGGACACTGAAGCTTTCTTT | CASSLGRGDTEAFF
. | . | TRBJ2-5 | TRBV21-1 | TGTGCCAGCAGCAATCAAGCGGGAGGTTACCAAGAGACCCAGTACTTC | CASSNQAGGYQETQYF
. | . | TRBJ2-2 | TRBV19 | TGTGCCAGTCTAACAGGGAAGGGGAACACCGGGGAGCTGTTTTTT | CASLTGKGNTGELFF
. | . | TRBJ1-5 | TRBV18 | TGTGCCAGCTCACGGGGGGAGGATCAGCCCCAGCATTTT | CASSRGEDQPQHF
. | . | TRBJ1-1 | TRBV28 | TGTGCCAGCAGTACCTACGGGGAGAGGAACACTGAAGCTTTCTTT | CASSTYGERNTEAFF
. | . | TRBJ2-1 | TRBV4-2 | TGTGCCAGCAGCCGACAGGGCCCGGGGGATTACAATGAGCAGTTCTTC | CASSRQGPGDYNEQFF